Listed here are 22 T cell receptor beta chains from one sample, sequenced in a study of cytomegalovirus exposure and HLA in healthy donors. Sequencing used immunoSEQ multiplex PCR; TCRdb keeps in-frame clones, though not all of them. The sample lists 150,000 to 200,000 clones, less than 90% occurring once. Sequences were obtained from PBMCs. All receptors come from a woman younger than 45 in good health and CMV-seronegative.

This chain uses TRBV6-6 with TRBJ2-3; no reliable D call. The CDR3 length is 15 residues. Trimming left V 0 bases short and J 2 bases short, with 9 bases between. In germline, CDR1 is MNHNY, CDR2 SVGAGI (reference sequence). CDR3: CASSYSRYDTDTQYF. CDR3 DNA sequence: TGTGCCAGCAGTTACTCGCGGTACGACACAGATACGCAGTATTTT.

The rearrangement uses TRBV4-2 and TRBJ1-5, with 7 bases matching TRBD1. The ends lost 1 base at V and 5 bases at J; junction bases unmatched: 5. CDR3 length: 15 amino acids. Germline CDR1 reads LGHNA; CDR2 reads YNFKEQ. This CDR3 is CASSQGVQGYQPQHF. Written as DNA, the CDR3 is TGTGCCAGCAGCCAAGGAGTACAGGGGTATCAGCCCCAGCATTTT.

The rearrangement uses TRBV11-2 and TRBJ1-2, with D unclear. V gave up 1 base and J gave up 5 bases, with 11 bases separating them. The length of the CDR3 is 14 residues. Looked up from germline, CDR1 is SGHAT and CDR2 is FQNNGV. Written as DNA, the CDR3 is TGTGCCAGCAGCTTAGTCTTCAGTGCGTATGGCTACACCTTC. Amino acids: CASSLVFSAYGYTF.

This chain links TRBV6-6 with TRBJ1-5; perhaps TRBD1 as D (6 bases). This CDR3 has 13 amino acids. Deletions cut 8 bases from V and 2 bases from J, with 10 bases between. CDR1 and CDR2 from the germline V gene are MNHNY and SVGAGI (reference sequence). CDR3 sequence reads: CASQQGRNQPQHF. CDR3 nucleotides: TGTGCCAGCCAACAGGGACGCAATCAGCCCCAGCATTTT.

As DNA, the CDR3 is TGTGCCAGTAGGACTAGCGGGGGGGATTACAATGAGCAGTTCTTC. The encoded protein is CASRTSGGDYNEQFF. The J gene is TRBJ2-1, the V gene TRBV19, with TRBD2 matching 14 bases. Germline V lookup: CDR1 LNHDA, CDR2 SQIVND (reference sequence). The V segment lost 6 bases and the J segment 4 bases; nucleotides outside the gene matches: 2. The length of the CDR3 is 15 residues.

This chain connects TRBV27 to TRBJ2-7; possibly TRBD1 or TRBD2 for D (6 bases each). The V and J ends lost 3 bases and 9 bases respectively, with 18 bases between them. CDR3 size: 14 residues. Germline-derived CDR1 and CDR2 are MNHEY and SMNVEV (reference sequence). CDR3 nucleotides: TGTGCCAGCAGTTTGTACGGGGGCCTCCTTGGGCAGTACTTC. Translating it yields CASSLYGGLLGQYF.

The chain is built from TRBV6-1 and TRBJ2-5; tentative D call: TRBD1 (6 bases). CDR1 MNHNS and CDR2 SASEGT come from the germline V gene. V was pared by 10 bases and J by 3 bases, with 15 bases between. This CDR3 spans 13 amino acids. As DNA, the CDR3 is TGTGCCATCGGCTCGGCAGGGGAAGAGACCCAGTACTTC. This gives the protein CAIGSAGEETQYF.

V usage is TRBV5-1 and J usage is TRBJ2-7; tentative D call: TRBD1 (6 bases). V lost 0 bases and J 0 bases, leaving 13 bases between the germline ends. The CDR3 covers 16 residues. Germline V CDR1 and CDR2: SGHRS, YFSETQ. In DNA, the CDR3 is TGCGCCAGCAGCTTGGGGCTCTCGGACAGCTCCTACGAGCAGTACTTC. Translating it yields CASSLGLSDSSYEQYF.

The chain carries TRBV7-2 and TRBJ2-5; 7 bases are a match to TRBD2. Germline-derived CDR1 and CDR2 are SGHTA and FQGNSA. The CDR3 spans 14 residues. Trimming removed 5 bases from V and 1 base from J; junction bases left unmatched: 4. The CDR3 nucleotides are TGTGCCAGCAGCGCTACTAGCGCCCAAGAGACCCAGTACTTC. This encodes CASSATSAQETQYF.

The chain is built from TRBV19 and TRBJ2-7; 10 nucleotides align to TRBD1. Germline V gives CDR1 LNHDA, CDR2 SQIVND (reference sequence). CDR3 size: 14 residues. V dropped 5 bases and J dropped 7; count of bases not matched to a gene: 8. DNA for the CDR3: TGTGCCAGTAGTTCACGACAGGGGGCGAGGGAGCAGTACTTC. This codes for CASSSRQGAREQYF.

The chain couples TRBV2 to TRBJ2-7; D is unresolved. Trimming removed 3 bases from V and 2 bases from J, with 11 bases in between. In germline, CDR1 is SNHLY, CDR2 FYNNEI. This CDR3 contains 14 residues. This CDR3 is CASSDLGSPYEQYF. The CDR3 DNA reads TGTGCCAGCAGTGATTTGGGCAGCCCCTACGAGCAGTACTTC.

The V and J genes are TRBV6-1 and TRBJ2-5; 10 bases are shared with TRBD2. Germline CDR1 reads MNHNS; CDR2 reads SASEGT. The CDR3 covers 15 residues. With 8 bases clipped from V and 5 bases from J, the junction kept 11 bases outside the gene matches. CDR3 in amino acids: CASGRSGRAGETQYF. The CDR3 DNA reads TGTGCCAGCGGTAGAAGCGGGAGGGCCGGGGAGACCCAGTACTTC.

V gene TRBV11-2 combines with J gene TRBJ2-5; maybe TRBD1 (5 bases). This CDR3 region has 16 residues. Germline CDR1 SGHAT, CDR2 FQNNGV. The V and J ends lost 2 bases and 7 bases respectively, with 20 bases between them. As DNA, the CDR3 is TGTGCCAGCAGCTTAATCGGCGGAGCCCAGGGTGGGACCCAGTACTTC. This codes for CASSLIGGAQGGTQYF. Supplemented by reference TRBV11-2 and TRBJ2-5, the full variable domain reads EAGVAQSPRYKIIEKRQSVAFWCNPISGHATLYWYQQILGQGPKLLIQFQNNGVVDDSQLPKDRFSAERLKGVDSTLKIQPAKLEDSAVYLCASSLIGGAQGGTQYFGPGTRLLVL.

CDR3 bases: TGTGCCAGCAGTTTGTTACAAGGGGGGTCTGGCGAGCAGTACTTC. As protein: CASSLLQGGSGEQYF. This chain connects TRBV28 to TRBJ2-7; the D call may be TRBD1 or TRBD2 (6 bases each). The CDR3 has 15 residues. Germline values: CDR1 MDHEN, CDR2 SYDVKM. Trimming pared 3 bases from V and 6 bases from J, leaving 18 bases between. Supplemented by reference TRBV28 and TRBJ2-7, the full variable domain reads DVKVTQSSRYLVKRTGEKVFLECVQDMDHENMFWYRQDPGLGLRLIYFSYDVKMKEKGDIPEGYSVSREKKERFSLILESASTNQTSMYLCASSLLQGGSGEQYFGPGTRLTVT.

V usage is TRBV19 and J usage is TRBJ2-3; D is undetermined. The CDR3 covers 14 residues. Trimming cost V 6 bases and J 5 bases, with 15 bases left between them. Germline assignment: CDR1 LNHDA and CDR2 SQIVND (reference sequence). This CDR3 reads CASRSERLVDTQYF. The CDR3 bases are TGTGCCAGTAGGTCAGAACGGTTGGTAGATACGCAGTATTTT.

V usage is TRBV9 and J usage is TRBJ2-3, with 7 nucleotides matching TRBD2. Germline V lookup: CDR1 SGDLS, CDR2 YYNGEE. The CDR3 totals 15 residues. With 1 base clipped from V and 1 base from J, the junction kept 3 bases outside the gene matches. The CDR3 nucleotides are TGTGCCAGCAGCGTATTAAGCGGGGGCACAGATACGCAGTATTTT. Its translation: CASSVLSGGTDTQYF.

In its sample, this clone was seen a few times. The rearrangement uses TRBV19 and TRBJ1-5; D ambiguous. Germline V lookup: CDR1 LNHDA, CDR2 SQIVND (reference sequence). V lost 3 bases to trimming and J lost 0 bases, with 12 bases between them. The CDR3 has 16 residues. CDR3 bases: TGTGCCAGTAGTATTACGTGGCGAAATAGCAATCAGCCCCAGCATTTT. This encodes CASSITWRNSNQPQHF. Filled out from reference TRBV19 and TRBJ1-5, the complete variable domain reads DGGITQSPKYLFRKEGQNVTLSCEQNLNHDAMYWYRQDPGQGLRLIYYSQIVNDFQKGDIAEGYSVSREKKESFPLTVTSAQKNPTAFYLCASSITWRNSNQPQHFGDGTRLSIL.

CDR3 in amino acids: CASSEHGFSGELFF. CDR3 DNA sequence: TGTGCCAGCAGTGAACACGGGTTCTCCGGGGAGCTGTTTTTT. V and J are TRBV6-1 and TRBJ2-2, with D uncertain. The V end lost 2 bases, the J end lost 6 bases, and 10 bases lay between the germline ends. Germline CDR1 MNHNS, CDR2 SASEGT. This CDR3 is 14 amino acids long.

This clone was counted a single time. This specimen includes other DNA sequences encoding the same CDR3. The chain has TRBV20-1 and TRBJ2-5, with D unclear. The V and J ends lost 6 bases and 4 bases respectively, with 9 bases between them. CDR1 is DFQATT, CDR2 SNEGSKA, per germline (reference sequence). This CDR3 contains 11 residues. The CDR3 DNA is TGCAGTGCGTCACTGGCAGAGACCCAGTACTTC. This sequence encodes CSASLAETQYF.

The count of this clone is one. The chain couples TRBV4-3 to TRBJ2-2; no definite D call. V was trimmed by 4 bases and J by 6 bases, leaving 9 bases between them. The CDR3 covers 13 residues. Germline V gene sequence: CDR1 LGHNA, CDR2 YSLEER. The CDR3 reads CASSPNRAGELFF. The CDR3 DNA sequence: TGCGCCAGCAGCCCGAACCGGGCCGGGGAGCTGTTTTTT.

The genes are TRBV7-6 and TRBJ2-1; 11 bases are shared with TRBD1. The V gene's germline CDR1 is SGHVS and CDR2 FNYEAQ. The V segment lost 5 bases and the J segment 4 bases; nucleotides outside the gene matches: 7. The length of the CDR3 is 16 residues. DNA of the CDR3: TGTGCCAGCAGCCTGGGACAGGGGGTGACTTACAATGAGCAGTTCTTC. Its translation is CASSLGQGVTYNEQFF.

The chain employs TRBV5-1 and TRBJ2-6; no clear D. Trimming shortened V by 1 base and J by 0 bases, and 5 bases separated the two germline ends. Germline V CDR1 and CDR2: SGHRS, YFSETQ. The CDR3 spans 15 residues. The CDR3: CASSLTVSGANVLTF. CDR3 DNA: TGCGCCAGCAGCTTGACGGTCTCTGGGGCCAACGTCCTGACTTTC. The full variable domain, its missing parts supplied by reference TRBV5-1 and TRBJ2-6, is KAGVTQTPRYLIKTRGQQVTLSCSPISGHRSVSWYQQTPGQGLQFLFEYFSETQRNKGNFPGRFSGRQFSNSRSEMNVSTLELGDSALYLCASSLTVSGANVLTFGAGSRLTVL.